This T cell receptor (beta chain) was captured in a study of blood T cell repertoires in COVID-19. Repertoires were generated with immunoSEQ multiplex PCR, while TCRdb's copy carries only in-frame clones and drops some. Among 180,000 or so clones listed, roughly 81% were seen once. This CDR3 spans 15 amino acids. The germline CDR1 and CDR2 sequences are MNHEY and SVGEGT. The V gene lost 6 bases and the J gene lost 2 bases, with 13 bases spanning the gap. The clonotype was recovered from a man aged 40-49 years who had recovered from COVID-19. The genes are TRBV6-2 or TRBV6-3 and TRBJ2-2; possible D gene TRBD2, 5 bases. The sequencing input was peripheral blood. The CDR3 DNA is TGTGCCAGCAGCCGGACTGCCGTTAACACCGGGGAGCTGTTTTTT. Its protein product is CASSRTAVNTGELFF.